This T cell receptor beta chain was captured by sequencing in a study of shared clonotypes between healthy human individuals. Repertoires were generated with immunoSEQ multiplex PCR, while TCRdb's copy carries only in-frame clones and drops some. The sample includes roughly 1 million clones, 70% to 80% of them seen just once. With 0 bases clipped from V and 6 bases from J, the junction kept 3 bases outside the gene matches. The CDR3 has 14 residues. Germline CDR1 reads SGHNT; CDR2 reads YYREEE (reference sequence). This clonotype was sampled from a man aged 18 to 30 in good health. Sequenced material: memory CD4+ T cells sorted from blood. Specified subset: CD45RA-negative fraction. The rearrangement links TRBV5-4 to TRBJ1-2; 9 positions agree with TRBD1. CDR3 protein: CASSLAGTGNGYTF. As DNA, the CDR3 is TGTGCCAGCAGCTTGGCCGGGACAGGGAATGGCTACACCTTC.